Listed here are 15 T cell receptor beta chains from one sample, sequenced in a study of blood T cells in healthy people across ages. The second PCR ran roughly 6 to 12 cycles with a sample-barcoded 5' primer and J-beta primers. TCRdb passed the 5' RACE reads through MiXCR, listing each CDR3 protein once. The data show 600,000 to 1,000,000 distinct CDR3 sequences, with around a quarter seen just once and more than 3% held by the top ten. These same records also appear under a second study, on T cells of mothers and their children.

Sequencing was carried out using blood. The receptors originated from a boy aged 10-17 years in good health.

This clonotype has a handful of counts. V is TRBV4-3 and J is TRBJ2-3; D uncertain. The CDR3 runs to 15 residues. The V gene lost 1 base and the J gene lost 6 bases, with 14 bases spanning the gap. From germline, CDR1 is LGHNA and CDR2 YSLEER. The CDR3 bases are TGCGCCAGCAGCCAAGTGTGGACCGGGTGGGATACGCAGTATTTT. The encoded protein is CASSQVWTGWDTQYF.

This chain connects TRBV4-3 to TRBJ2-5, with a weak D call TRBD2 (6 bases). The J call could be wrong; TRBJ2-1 is a better fit for the DNA end. The length of the CDR3 is 11 residues. Germline V gene lookup returns CDR1 LGHNA and CDR2 YSLEER. The DNA of the CDR3 is TGCGCCAGCAGCTGGGGGGTTGAGCAGTTCTTC. This sequence encodes CASSWGVEQFF.

V is TRBV5-1 and J is TRBJ2-5; D might be TRBD2 (6 bases). The CDR3 spans 16 residues. V lost 4 bases and J lost 3, with 19 bases in between. Germline V gene sequence: CDR1 SGHRS, CDR2 YFSETQ. For the CDR3, the DNA is TGCGCCAGCAGCCCTCGAGCTCAAACGGGGGAAGAGACCCAGTACTTC. This sequence encodes CASSPRAQTGEETQYF.

This chain links TRBV7-3 with TRBJ2-1; possibly TRBD2 for D (6 bases). The V end was cut by 2 bases, the J end by 5 bases, with 13 bases between. The CDR3 contains 15 residues. CDR1 and CDR2 (germline): SGHTA, FQGTGA. Here the CDR3 DNA reads TGTGCCAGCAGCTTATATCGCGGGACCCACAATGAGCAGTTCTTC. Residues: CASSLYRGTHNEQFF.

The rearrangement links TRBV4-3 to TRBJ1-2; D is ambiguous. The germline V gene has CDR1 LGHNA and CDR2 YSLEER. The CDR3 has 15 amino acids. V lost 0 bases and J lost 0, with 8 bases in between. The CDR3 DNA follows: TGCGCCAGCAGCCAAGATCCATGGGCTAACTATGGCTACACCTTC. Amino acid sequence: CASSQDPWANYGYTF.

This clonotype was counted only a few times. This chain connects TRBV20-1 to TRBJ2-5; 8 bases are a match to TRBD1. The DNA end is a closer match to TRBJ2-7, so the J assignment may be wrong. The CDR3 is made up of 14 amino acids. Germline assignment: CDR1 DFQATT and CDR2 SNEGSKA (reference sequence). The chain's CDR3 is CSARSRQGTYEQYF. The CDR3 DNA reads TGCAGTGCTAGATCTCGACAGGGGACCTACGAGCAGTACTTC.

This rearrangement joins TRBV6-2 or TRBV6-3 to TRBJ1-1; the match to TRBD1 covers 7 bases. The germline CDR1 and CDR2 sequences are MNHEY and SVGEGT. The length of the CDR3 is 15 residues. V lost 4 bases, J lost 2 bases, and 7 bases stayed unmatched. The CDR3: CASSSLGQANTEAFF. As DNA, the CDR3 is TGTGCCAGCAGTTCCCTCGGACAGGCAAACACTGAAGCTTTCTTT.

Comment on this clonotype: A read error may account for a junction end that differs from germline. The V call is TRBV28, the J call TRBJ2-4; the D is unclear. CDR1 is MDHEN and CDR2 is SYDVKM in the germline V gene. The CDR3 contains 15 residues. CDR3: CASNSDALAKNIQCF. CDR3 DNA sequence: TGTGCCAGCAACTCGGACGCCTTAGCCAAAAACATTCAGTGCTTC.

This clonotype appeared a few times. V gene TRBV5-1 combines with J gene TRBJ2-5, with unresolved D. The J call may be mistaken, given a closer DNA end match to TRBJ2-7. The CDR3 covers 14 residues. CDR1 and CDR2 from the germline V gene are SGHRS and YFSETQ. This CDR3 is CASSLDAANYEQYF. The CDR3 coding sequence is TGCGCCAGCAGCTTGGATGCAGCCAACTACGAGCAGTACTTC.

The chain recombines TRBV7-9 with TRBJ2-3; 8 nucleotides agree with TRBD1. The CDR3 is 15 amino acids. V was clipped by 2 bases and J by 10 bases; unmatched bases: 11. Germline V gene lookup returns CDR1 SEHNR and CDR2 FQNEAQ (reference sequence). The chain's CDR3 is CASSLRDRSGGSQYF. CDR3 DNA: TGTGCCAGCAGCTTACGGGACAGGTCCGGCGGTTCGCAGTATTTT.

A note on this clonotype: Germline is not matched at one junction end, which may reflect a read error. The chain links TRBV5-1 to TRBJ2-7; 10 nucleotides match TRBD1. The CDR3 totals 13 residues. Germline values: CDR1 SGHRS, CDR2 YFSETQ. The CDR3 region has the DNA TGTGCCAGCAGGGACAGGGGAATGTACGAGCAGTACTTC. It translates to CASRDRGMYEQYF.

This clonotype was counted a few times. The chain uses TRBV9 and TRBJ2-1, with D possibly TRBD1 on 5 matching bases. The CDR3 runs 18 residues. CDR1 is SGDLS, CDR2 YYNGEE, per germline. Trimming took off 4 bases at V and 0 bases at J, with 20 bases between the two ends. DNA of the CDR3: TGTGCCAGCAGCCTCAAAGGGGTGGGTACGAGCTCCTACAATGAGCAGTTCTTC. Translation gives CASSLKGVGTSSYNEQFF. The variable domain in full, completed from reference TRBV9 and TRBJ2-1, reads DSGVTQTPKHLITATGQRVTLRCSPRSGDLSVYWYQQSLDQGLQFLIQYYNGEERAKGNILERFSAQQFPDLHSELNLSSLELGDSALYFCASSLKGVGTSSYNEQFFGPGTRLTVL.

The rearrangement links TRBV25-1 to TRBJ2-2, with TRBD2 as a possible D gene (7 bases). CDR3 length: 15 residues. The V and J ends lost 1 base and 6 bases respectively, with 12 bases between them. Germline lookup yields CDR1 MGHDK and CDR2 SYGVNS. The CDR3 loop reads CASSEWGGGPGELFF. The CDR3 coding sequence is TGTGCCAGCAGTGAATGGGGAGGGGGTCCCGGGGAGCTGTTTTTT.

The chain couples TRBV28 to TRBJ2-4; 10 bases match TRBD1. V was clipped by 5 bases and J by 7 bases; unmatched bases: 8. CDR1 and CDR2 (germline): MDHEN, SYDVKM. This CDR3 has 15 amino acids. For the CDR3, the DNA is TGTGCCAGCAGTCTTCCGGGACAGGGGCCCAACATTCAGTACTTC. Translating gives CASSLPGQGPNIQYF.

This rearrangement joins TRBV7-6 to TRBJ2-7, with 10 bases identical to TRBD2. The germline gives CDR1 SGHVS, CDR2 FNYEAQ. This CDR3 is built from 15 residues. The trim removed 1 base at V and 2 bases at J, leaving 2 bases unmatched. The CDR3: CASSLGSGGAYEQYV. CDR3 DNA: TGTGCCAGCAGCTTAGGCAGCGGGGGGGCCTACGAGCAGTACGTC.